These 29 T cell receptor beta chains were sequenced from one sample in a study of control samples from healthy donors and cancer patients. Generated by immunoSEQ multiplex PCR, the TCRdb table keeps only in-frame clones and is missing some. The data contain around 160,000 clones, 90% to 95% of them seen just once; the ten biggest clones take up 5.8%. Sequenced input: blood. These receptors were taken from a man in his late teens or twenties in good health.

The CDR3 spells CAWRGNDGDYGYTF. Here the CDR3 DNA reads TGTGCCTGGAGGGGGAATGACGGGGACTATGGCTACACCTTC. The chain employs TRBV30 and TRBJ1-2, with D unclear. CDR1 and CDR2 (germline): GTSNPN, SVGIG (reference sequence). V was shortened by 3 bases and J by 3 bases, with 14 bases between the two germline ends. CDR3 length: 14 amino acids.

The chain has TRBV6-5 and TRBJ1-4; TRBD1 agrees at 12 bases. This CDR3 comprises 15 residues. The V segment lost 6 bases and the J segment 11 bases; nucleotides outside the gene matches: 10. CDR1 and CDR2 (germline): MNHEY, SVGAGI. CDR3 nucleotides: TGTGCCAGCAGGGGACAGGGGGCTTGGGGAACGAAACTGTTTTTT. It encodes CASRGQGAWGTKLFF.

CDR3 nucleotide sequence: TGTGCCAGCAGTTTAGTTTCGGGCACTCCCCAGCATTTT. This codes for CASSLVSGTPQHF. V gene TRBV28 combines with J gene TRBJ1-5; no firm D call. Germline CDR1 and CDR2: MDHEN and SYDVKM. This CDR3 contains 13 residues. Trimming cost V 2 bases and J 10 bases, with 12 bases left between them.

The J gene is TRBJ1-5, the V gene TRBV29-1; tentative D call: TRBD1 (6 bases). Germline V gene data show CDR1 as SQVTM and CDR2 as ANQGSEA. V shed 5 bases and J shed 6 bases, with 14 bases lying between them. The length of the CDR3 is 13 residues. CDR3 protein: CSVLQGLGQPQHF. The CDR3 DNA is TGCAGCGTTTTACAGGGTCTCGGTCAGCCCCAGCATTTT.

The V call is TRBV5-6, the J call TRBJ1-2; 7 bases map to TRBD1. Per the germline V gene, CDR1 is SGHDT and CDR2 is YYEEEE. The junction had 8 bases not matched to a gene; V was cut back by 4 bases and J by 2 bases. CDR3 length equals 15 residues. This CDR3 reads CASSPPGQWNYGYTF. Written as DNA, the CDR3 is TGTGCCAGCAGCCCCCCGGGACAGTGGAACTATGGCTACACCTTC.

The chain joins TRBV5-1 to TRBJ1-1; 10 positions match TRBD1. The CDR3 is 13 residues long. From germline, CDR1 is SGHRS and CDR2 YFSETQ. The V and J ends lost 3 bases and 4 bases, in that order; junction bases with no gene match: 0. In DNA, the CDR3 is TGCGCCAGCAGCTGGACAGGGGGCACTGAAGCTTTCTTT. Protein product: CASSWTGGTEAFF.

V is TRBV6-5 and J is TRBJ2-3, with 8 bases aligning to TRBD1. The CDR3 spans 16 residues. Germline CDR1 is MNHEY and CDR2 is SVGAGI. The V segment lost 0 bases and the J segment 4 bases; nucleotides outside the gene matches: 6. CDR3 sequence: CASSYSQGAQADTQYF. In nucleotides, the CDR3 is TGTGCCAGCAGTTACTCCCAGGGGGCACAGGCAGATACGCAGTATTTT.

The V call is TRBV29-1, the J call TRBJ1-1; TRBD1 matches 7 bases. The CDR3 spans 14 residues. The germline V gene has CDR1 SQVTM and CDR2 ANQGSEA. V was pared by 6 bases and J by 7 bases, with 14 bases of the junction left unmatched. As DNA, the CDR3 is TGCAGCGTCCCCATCCAGACAGGGCGCATTGAAGCTTTCTTT. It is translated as CSVPIQTGRIEAFF.

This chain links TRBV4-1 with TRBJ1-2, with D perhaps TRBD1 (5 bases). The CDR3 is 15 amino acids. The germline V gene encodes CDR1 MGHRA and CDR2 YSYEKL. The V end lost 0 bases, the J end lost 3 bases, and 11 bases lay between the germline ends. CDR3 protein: CASSQEWTGDYGYTF. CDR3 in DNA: TGCGCCAGCAGCCAAGAGTGGACGGGGGACTATGGCTACACCTTC.

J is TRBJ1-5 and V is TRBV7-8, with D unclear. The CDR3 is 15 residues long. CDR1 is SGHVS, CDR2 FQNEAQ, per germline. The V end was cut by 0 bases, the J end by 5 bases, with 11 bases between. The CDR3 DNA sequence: TGTGCCAGCAGCTTAGCCTCGGGTGACGATCAGCCCCAGCATTTT. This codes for CASSLASGDDQPQHF.

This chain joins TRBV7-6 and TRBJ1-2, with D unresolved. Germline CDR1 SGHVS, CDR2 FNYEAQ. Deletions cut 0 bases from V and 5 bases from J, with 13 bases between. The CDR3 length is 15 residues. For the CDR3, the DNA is TGTGCCAGCAGCTTAGCGCGAGAGCTGCGATATGGCTACACCTTC. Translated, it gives CASSLARELRYGYTF.

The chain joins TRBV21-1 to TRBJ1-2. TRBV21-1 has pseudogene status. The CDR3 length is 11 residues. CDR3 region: CASRSDRGYTF. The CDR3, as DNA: TGTGCCAGCAGAAGCGATCGAGGCTACACCTTC.

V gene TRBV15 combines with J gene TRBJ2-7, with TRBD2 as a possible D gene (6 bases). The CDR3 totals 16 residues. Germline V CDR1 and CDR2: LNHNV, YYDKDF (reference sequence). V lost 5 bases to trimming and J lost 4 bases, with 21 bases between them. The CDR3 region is CATSRTGSGGRYEQYF. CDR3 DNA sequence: TGTGCCACCAGCCGTACCGGGAGTGGAGGGAGGTACGAGCAGTACTTC.

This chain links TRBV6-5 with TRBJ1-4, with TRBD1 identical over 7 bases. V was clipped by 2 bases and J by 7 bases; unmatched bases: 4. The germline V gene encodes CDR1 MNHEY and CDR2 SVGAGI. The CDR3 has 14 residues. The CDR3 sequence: CASSYEGAGEKLFF. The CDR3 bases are TGTGCCAGCAGTTACGAGGGGGCAGGTGAAAAACTGTTTTTT.

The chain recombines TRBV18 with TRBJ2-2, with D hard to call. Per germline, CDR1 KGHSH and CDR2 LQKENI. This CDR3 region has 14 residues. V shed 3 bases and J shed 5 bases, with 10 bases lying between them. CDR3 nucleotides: TGTGCCAGCTCACCGGAAATGGGGACCGGGGAGCTGTTTTTT. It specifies CASSPEMGTGELFF.

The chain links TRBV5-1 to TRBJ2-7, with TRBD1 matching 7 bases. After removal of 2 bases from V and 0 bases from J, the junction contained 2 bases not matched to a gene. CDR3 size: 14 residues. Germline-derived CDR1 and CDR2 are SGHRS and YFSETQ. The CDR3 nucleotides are TGCGCCAGCAGCTTACGGGACAGCTCCTACGAGCAGTACTTC. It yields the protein CASSLRDSSYEQYF.

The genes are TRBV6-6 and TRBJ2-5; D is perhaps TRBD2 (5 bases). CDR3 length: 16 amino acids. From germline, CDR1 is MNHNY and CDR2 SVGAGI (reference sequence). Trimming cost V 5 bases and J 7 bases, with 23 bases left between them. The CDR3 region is CASSPLGIQNEGTQYF. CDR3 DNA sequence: TGTGCCAGCAGTCCCCTGGGAATACAGAACGAGGGGACCCAGTACTTC.

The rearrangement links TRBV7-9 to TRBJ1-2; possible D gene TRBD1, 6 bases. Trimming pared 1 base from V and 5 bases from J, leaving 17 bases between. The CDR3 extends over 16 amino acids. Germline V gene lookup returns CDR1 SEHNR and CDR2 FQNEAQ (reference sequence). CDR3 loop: CASSLDGQLRNYGYTF. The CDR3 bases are TGTGCCAGCAGCTTAGACGGACAGCTTCGCAATTATGGCTACACCTTC.

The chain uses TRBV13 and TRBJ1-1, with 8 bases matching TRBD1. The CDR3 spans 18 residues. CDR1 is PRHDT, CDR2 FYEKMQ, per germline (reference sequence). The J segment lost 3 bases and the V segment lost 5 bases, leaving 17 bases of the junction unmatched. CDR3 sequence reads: CASSRIGQGPSLYTEAFF. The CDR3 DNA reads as TGTGCCAGCAGCCGTATTGGACAGGGTCCTTCTCTATACACTGAAGCTTTCTTT. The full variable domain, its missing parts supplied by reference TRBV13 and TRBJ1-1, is AAGVIQSPRHLIKEKRETATLKCYPIPRHDTVYWYQQGPGQDPQFLISFYEKMQSDKGSIPDRFSAQQFSDYHSELNMSSLELGDSALYFCASSRIGQGPSLYTEAFFGQGTRLTVV.

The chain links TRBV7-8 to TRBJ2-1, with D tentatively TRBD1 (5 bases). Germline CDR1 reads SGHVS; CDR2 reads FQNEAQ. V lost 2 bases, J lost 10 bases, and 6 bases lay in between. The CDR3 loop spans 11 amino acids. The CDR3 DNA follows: TGTGCCAGCAGCTTAAGGGGAGAGCAGTTCTTC. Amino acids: CASSLRGEQFF.

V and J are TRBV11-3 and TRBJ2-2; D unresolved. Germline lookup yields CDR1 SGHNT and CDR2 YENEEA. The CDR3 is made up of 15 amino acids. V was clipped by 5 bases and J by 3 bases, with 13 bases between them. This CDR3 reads CASSTDPRDTGELFF. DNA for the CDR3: TGTGCCAGCAGCACAGACCCCCGAGACACCGGGGAGCTGTTTTTT. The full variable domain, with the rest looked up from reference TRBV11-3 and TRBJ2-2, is EAGVVQSPRYKIIEKKQPVAFWCNPISGHNTLYWYLQNLGQGPELLIRYENEEAVDDSQLPKDRFSAERLKGVDSTLKIQPAELGDSAVYLCASSTDPRDTGELFFGEGSRLTVL.

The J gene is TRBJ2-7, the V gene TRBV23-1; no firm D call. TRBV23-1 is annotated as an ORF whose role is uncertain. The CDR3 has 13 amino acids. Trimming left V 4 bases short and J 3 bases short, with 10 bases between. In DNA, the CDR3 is TGCGCCAGCAGTCCTTCCCTTTTCTACGAGCAGTACTTC. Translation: CASSPSLFYEQYF.

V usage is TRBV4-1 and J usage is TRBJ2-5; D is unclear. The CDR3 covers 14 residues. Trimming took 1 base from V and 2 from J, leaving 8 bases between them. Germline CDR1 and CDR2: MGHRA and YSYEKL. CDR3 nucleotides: TGCGCCAGCAGCCAAGTTTACAGTCAAGAGACCCAGTACTTC. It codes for CASSQVYSQETQYF.

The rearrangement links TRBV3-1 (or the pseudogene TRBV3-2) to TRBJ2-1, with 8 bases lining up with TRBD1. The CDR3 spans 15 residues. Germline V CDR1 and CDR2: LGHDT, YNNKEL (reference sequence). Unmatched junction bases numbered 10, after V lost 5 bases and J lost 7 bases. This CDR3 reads CASSESTGGWNEQFF. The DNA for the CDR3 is TGTGCCAGCAGCGAATCAACAGGGGGGTGGAATGAGCAGTTCTTC.

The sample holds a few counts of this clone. This CDR3 reads CASSDRVQEGPSGYEQYF. The CDR3 DNA reads as TGTGCCAGCAGTGACCGGGTGCAAGAGGGACCTAGTGGCTACGAGCAGTACTTC. J is TRBJ2-7 and V is TRBV6-1; D is possibly TRBD1 or TRBD2 (5 bases each). This CDR3 contains 18 residues. CDR1 and CDR2 (germline): MNHNS, SASEGT. V lost 3 bases and J lost 3, with 24 bases in between.

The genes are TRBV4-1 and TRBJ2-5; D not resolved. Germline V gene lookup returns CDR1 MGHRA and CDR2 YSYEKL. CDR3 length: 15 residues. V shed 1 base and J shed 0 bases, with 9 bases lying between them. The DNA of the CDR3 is TGCGCCAGCAGCCAAGGCTTCGGTTACCAAGAGACCCAGTACTTC. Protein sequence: CASSQGFGYQETQYF.

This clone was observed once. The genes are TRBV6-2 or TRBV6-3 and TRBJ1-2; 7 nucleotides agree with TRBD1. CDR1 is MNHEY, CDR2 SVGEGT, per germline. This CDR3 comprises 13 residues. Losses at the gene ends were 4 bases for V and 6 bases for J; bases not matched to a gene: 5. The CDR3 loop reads CASSFPQGNGYTF. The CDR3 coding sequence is TGTGCCAGCAGTTTTCCACAGGGGAATGGCTACACCTTC.

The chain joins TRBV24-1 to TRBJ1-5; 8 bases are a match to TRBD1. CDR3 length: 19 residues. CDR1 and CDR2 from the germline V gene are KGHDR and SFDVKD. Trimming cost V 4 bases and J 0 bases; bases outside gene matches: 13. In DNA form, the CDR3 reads TGTGCCACCAGTGACAGACAGGGGCTGTGGGGAAATAGCAATCAGCCCCAGCATTTT. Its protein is CATSDRQGLWGNSNQPQHF.

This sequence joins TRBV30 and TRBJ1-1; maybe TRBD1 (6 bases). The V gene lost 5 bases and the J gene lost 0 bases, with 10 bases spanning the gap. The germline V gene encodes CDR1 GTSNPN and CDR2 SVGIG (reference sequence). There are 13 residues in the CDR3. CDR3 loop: CAWGGSLNTEAFF. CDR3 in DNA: TGTGCCTGGGGGGGCAGCTTGAACACTGAAGCTTTCTTT.